Sequencing of this TCR beta chain was carried out in a study of CD8+ T cells in alopecia areata (dated by TCRdb to the late 2010s). Regarding the complete study: The treated patients took part in an open-label pilot trial in which moderate-to-severe alopecia areata was treated with oral tofacitinib at 5 to 10 mg twice daily. Tofacitinib was administered for 6 to 18 months, and 6 months of follow-up off drug were then conducted to assess delayed response and recurrence. In treated patients, disease severity was measured using the SALT score, which gives the percentage of scalp surface area affected. In both human patients and the C3H/HeJ mouse model, the study applied high-throughput TCRbeta sequencing to look at T cell clonal expansion in alopecia areata. In humans, TCRbeta sequencing was performed on scalp tissue and on sorted CD4+ and CD8+ peripheral blood T cells from healthy controls and from patients with patchy or totalis/universalis alopecia areata. Tofacitinib-treated patients had biopsies at baseline and at 4 and 24 weeks of treatment, with a later scalp biopsy in several patients. Scalp clonality was compared across normal scalp (n=4), patchy alopecia areata scalp (n=8), and alopecia totalis/universalis scalp (n=8). RNA was extracted with the PAXgene miRNA kit for fixed scalp, the miRNeasy kit for PBMCs, and the RNeasy kit for mouse skin. TCRbeta CDR3 regions were amplified by immunoSEQ multiplex PCR with 35 Vbeta forward and 13 Jbeta reverse primers.

What this sample's time point label stands for: less than five weeks on oral tofacitinib. The sample's treatment or condition label, in plain terms: oral pan-JAK inhibitor, 5-10 mg twice daily. Lesional scalp punch biopsies and peripheral blood were collected from alopecia areata patients. PBMCs were separated by density centrifugation and stained for CD3, CD4 and CD8, after which CD4+ and CD8+ T cells were sorted on a FACSAria. The research as a whole found: Tofacitinib significantly lowered scalp clonality and the number of expanded CD8+ clones among the top 100 scalp clones. Higher clonality and more expanded CD8+ clones were observed in lesional scalp than in normal scalp, particularly in alopecia totalis/universalis, a finding suggestive of antigenic drive. Because the treated cohort was small and had just a single nonresponder, larger studies are needed to establish links between baseline CD8+ expansion and response. During tofacitinib treatment, many expanded lesional clones remained in scalp and blood, and this persistence may partly explain relapse after treatment is stopped. Scalp TCR repertoire analysis is complicated because resident alphabeta T cells in normal human skin are also sequenced, whereas mouse skin is dominated by gammadelta T cells. Compared with mice, TCR sequences shared between patients were less clear, possibly partly because of HLA diversity across the patient population.

Library creation used the immunoSEQ multiplex PCR assay. RNA was extracted from all samples and reverse transcribed into cDNA, which served as template for TCR sequencing. SuperScript III was used for first-strand cDNA synthesis, primed with a 2:1 mix of oligo-dT and random hexamers. A synthetic immune receptor repertoire was used to gauge amplification bias, and whatever bias remained was removed computationally. The study's processing was this. Raw reads were preprocessed to remove errors, and CDR3 was defined according to IMGT conventions as the region from the conserved cysteine to phenylalanine. To get clonality, Shannon entropy was normalized by log2 of the number of productive unique TCRs and the result was subtracted from 1. Whether scalp clones were CD4 or CD8 was inferred by matching scalp TCRbeta sequences against CD4 and CD8 repertoires sorted from blood. Held by TCRdb, this immuneACCESS table contains in-frame sequences only and omits some clones. Under half of the omission traces to an unresolved V gene where checked; the cause of the rest is unknown. V, J and clone size are taken as reported in that table, and D and trimming were inferred from the DNA itself. The sample contains about 140,000 clones, 45% to 60% of them found a single time. The ten largest clones capture less than 20% of the sample.

As regards this clone: The target of this receptor is not known. No qualities accompany the bases; no much larger clone lies one base away.

CDR1 and CDR2 (LGHNA, YNFKEQ) derive from the germline V gene. Spanning cysteine to phenylalanine, the CDR3 consists of 15 amino acids. CDR3 DNA is the only sequence kept; it has 45 bases, read in frame from the first base. The V end loses 4 bases and the J end loses 3 bases, and a stretch of 16 bases separates them. The material was CD8+ T cells sorted from blood, obtained at week 4, from a patient treated with tofacitinib. The clonotype comes from a human donor with alopecia areata. The rearrangement combines TRBV4-2 with TRBJ2-7; D gene: possibly TRBD1, on 5 matching bases. The DNA reads as follows: TGTGCCAGCAGCCCCGTTCATGGGGCAAACTACGAGCAGTACTTC. The encoded protein is CASSPVHGANYEQYF.